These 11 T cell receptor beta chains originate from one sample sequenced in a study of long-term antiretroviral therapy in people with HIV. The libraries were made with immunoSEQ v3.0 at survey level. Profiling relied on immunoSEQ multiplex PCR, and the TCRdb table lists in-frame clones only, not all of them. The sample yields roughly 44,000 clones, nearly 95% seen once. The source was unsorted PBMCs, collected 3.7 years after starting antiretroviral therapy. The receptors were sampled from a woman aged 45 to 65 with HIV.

The CDR3 sequence is CASSEVNTEAFF. In nucleotides, the CDR3 is TGTGCCAGCAGTGAAGTGAACACTGAAGCTTTCTTT. The rearrangement links TRBV25-1 to TRBJ1-1; no reliable D call. Deletions cut 2 bases from V and 0 bases from J, with 1 base between. There are 12 residues in the CDR3. CDR1 MGHDK and CDR2 SYGVNS come from the germline V gene.

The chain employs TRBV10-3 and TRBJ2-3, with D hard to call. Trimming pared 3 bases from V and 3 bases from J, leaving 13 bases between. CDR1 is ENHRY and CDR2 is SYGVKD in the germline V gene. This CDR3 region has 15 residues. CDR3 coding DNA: TGTGCCATCAGTGAAGAAGGCTTAGGGACAGATACGCAGTATTTT. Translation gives CAISEEGLGTDTQYF.

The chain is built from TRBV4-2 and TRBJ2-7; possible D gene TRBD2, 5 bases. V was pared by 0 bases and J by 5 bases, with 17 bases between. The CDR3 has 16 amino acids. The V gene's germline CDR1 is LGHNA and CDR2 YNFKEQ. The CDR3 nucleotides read TGTGCCAGCAGCCAAGAGTTAGCGCAGGCCCCTGACGAGCAGTACTTC. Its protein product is CASSQELAQAPDEQYF.

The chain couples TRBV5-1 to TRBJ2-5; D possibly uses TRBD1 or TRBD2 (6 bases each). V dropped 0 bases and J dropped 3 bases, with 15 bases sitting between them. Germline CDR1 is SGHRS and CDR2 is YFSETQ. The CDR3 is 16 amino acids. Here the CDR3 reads CASSLVTGAAKETQYF. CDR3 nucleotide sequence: TGCGCCAGCAGCTTGGTGACGGGGGCGGCAAAAGAGACCCAGTACTTC.

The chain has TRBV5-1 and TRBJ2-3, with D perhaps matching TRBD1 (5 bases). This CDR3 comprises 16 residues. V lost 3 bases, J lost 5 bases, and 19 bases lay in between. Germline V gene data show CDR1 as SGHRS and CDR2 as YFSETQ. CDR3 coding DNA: TGCGCCAGCAGCTCCATCCCCACAGGTTCCGGAGATACGCAGTATTTT. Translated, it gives CASSSIPTGSGDTQYF.

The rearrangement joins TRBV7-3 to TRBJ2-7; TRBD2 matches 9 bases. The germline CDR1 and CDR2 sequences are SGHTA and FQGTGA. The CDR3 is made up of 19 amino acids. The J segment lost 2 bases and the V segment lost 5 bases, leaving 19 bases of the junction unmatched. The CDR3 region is CASSPFHRPKRGDTYEQYF. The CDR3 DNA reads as TGTGCCAGCAGCCCCTTTCATCGCCCTAAGCGGGGGGATACCTACGAGCAGTACTTC.

The CDR3 protein is CASSLSLGQETQYF. DNA of the CDR3: TGTGCCAGCAGCTTAAGTTTGGGCCAAGAGACCCAGTACTTC. The chain combines TRBV7-9 with TRBJ2-5; no clear D gene. V was trimmed by 2 bases and J by 1 base, leaving 8 bases between them. CDR1 is SEHNR and CDR2 is FQNEAQ in the germline V gene (reference sequence). This CDR3 comprises 14 residues. The full variable domain, in which reference TRBV7-9 and TRBJ2-5 provide the parts outside the CDR3, is DTGVSQNPRHKITKRGQNVTFRCDPISEHNRLYWYRQTLGQGPEFLTYFQNEAQLEKSRLLSDRFSAERPKGSFSTLEIQRTEQGDSAMYLCASSLSLGQETQYFGPGTRLLVL.

Here the CDR3 DNA reads TGTGCCAGCAGCTCCGCTATTGGCGGGGGGAGAGGAGATACGCAGTATTTT. Amino acids: CASSSAIGGGRGDTQYF. The genes are TRBV7-2 and TRBJ2-3, with TRBD2 matching 8 bases. V lost 4 bases and J lost 5; bases outside the gene matches: 14. Germline values: CDR1 SGHTA, CDR2 FQGNSA. This CDR3 is 17 amino acids long.

As DNA, the CDR3 is TGCGCCAGCAGTGCGGCTAGCCACTTT. Translation: CASSAASHF. This chain joins TRBV10-1 and TRBJ1-6; no clear D. The CDR3 spans 9 residues. From germline, CDR1 is WNHNN and CDR2 SYGVQD (reference sequence). The V gene lost 4 bases and the J gene lost 18 bases, with 7 bases spanning the gap.

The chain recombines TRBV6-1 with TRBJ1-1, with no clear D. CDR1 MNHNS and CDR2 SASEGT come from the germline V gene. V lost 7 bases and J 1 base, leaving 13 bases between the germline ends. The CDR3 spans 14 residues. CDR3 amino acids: CASNRDMGNTEAFF. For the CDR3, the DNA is TGTGCCAGCAATCGCGATATGGGGAACACTGAAGCTTTCTTT.

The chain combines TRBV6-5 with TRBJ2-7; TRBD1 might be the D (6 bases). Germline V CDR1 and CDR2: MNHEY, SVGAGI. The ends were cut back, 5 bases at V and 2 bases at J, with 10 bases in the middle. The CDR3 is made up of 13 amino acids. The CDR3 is CASSRDIAYEQYF. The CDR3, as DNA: TGTGCCAGCAGTAGGGACATAGCCTACGAGCAGTACTTC.